Listed below are T cell receptor beta chains from one sample, sequenced in a study of B cell selection in AIRE deficiency. Here immunoSEQ multiplex PCR was the method, and the copy in TCRdb shows in-frame clones only, minus some. This sample has tens of thousands of clones, with roughly 95% found just once. Sequencing was performed on CD4+CD127+ conventional T cells sorted from PBMCs. Source of these receptors: a human donor in good health. CDR3s leave out the opening cysteine and the closing phenylalanine or tryptophan. Each record gives: V gene, J gene, CDR3 length, CDR3 protein.

>TRBV7-3|TRBJ2-3|13
ASSRKGGRADTQY
>TRBV28|TRBJ2-2|12
ASSWGQSTGELF
>TRBV5-1|TRBJ2-3|12
ASSSGQGRDTQY
>TRBV11-3|TRBJ2-4|13
ASSLQGGLQNIQY
>TRBV7-8|TRBJ1-1|13
ASSPHRDMNTEAF
>TRBV9|TRBJ2-4|13
ASSGTSGAGYIQY
>TRBV7-2|TRBJ1-1|11
ASGQILNTEAF
>TRBV25-1|TRBJ2-2|10
GGGSDTGELF
>TRBV5-8|TRBJ1-4|14
ASSLGTGTTNEKLF
>TRBV29-1|TRBJ1-1|12
STHRRRGGTEAF
>TRBV4-1|TRBJ1-1|13
ASSLGSAGDTEAF
>TRBV7-2|TRBJ2-5|12
ASSWDRIVETQY
>TRBV9|TRBJ2-1|10
ASSVSLDEQF
>TRBV9|TRBJ1-5|11
ASSVGLLQPQH
>TRBV5-6|TRBJ2-7|13
ASTLGLAGDYEQY
>TRBV19|TRBJ2-7|14
ASSIGGGARLYEQY
>TRBV28|TRBJ1-1|12
ASSSTGENTEAF
>TRBV7-9|TRBJ2-3|12
ASSTERETDTQY
>TRBV5-1|TRBJ2-3|17
ASSFLGTGYQFSTDTQY
>TRBV9|TRBJ2-1|11
ASSVGAYNEQF
>TRBV29-1|TRBJ2-7|9
SVATSYEQY
>TRBV28|TRBJ2-1|14
ASSLSPGTGAVEQF
>TRBV28|TRBJ2-3|15
ASSLSPTSGNTDTQY
>TRBV27|TRBJ2-7|16
ASSRGTGVASATIRQY
>TRBV4-1|TRBJ2-5|16
ASSQDTVLAGVRETQY
>TRBV7-2|TRBJ2-5|11
ASSEGRGETQY
>TRBV10-3|TRBJ1-1|11
AIRTSLNTEAF
>TRBV30|TRBJ2-7|11
AWTGTSGREQY
>TRBV7-2|TRBJ1-2|13
ASSLLLRAIDGYT
>TRBV7-9|TRBJ1-6|13
ASSSFGAANSPLH
>TRBV5-1|TRBJ1-3|13
ASSFGTGGGNTIY
>TRBV7-8|TRBJ2-7|13
ASSPRWGTSGEQY
>TRBV5-8|TRBJ1-2|13
ASSQGSRGLYGYT
>TRBV7-3|TRBJ2-7|13
ASSPEVWSSYEQY
>TRBV5-6|TRBJ2-5|13
ASSTPGLTQETQY
>TRBV5-4|TRBJ2-7|13
ASSSPGQPSYEQY
>TRBV7-2|TRBJ1-5|14
ASSLGTGAFNQPQH
>TRBV23-1|TRBJ2-3|11
ASSQSRTDTQY
>TRBV28|TRBJ1-5|14
ASRPRQGLDNQPQH
>TRBV7-9|TRBJ1-3|12
ASSLGDSGNTIY
>TRBV5-1|TRBJ2-1|12
ASCKGGLGDEQF
>TRBV5-1|TRBJ2-4|12
ASSSNRAANIQY
>TRBV7-3|TRBJ2-7|11
ASSASGSYEQY
>TRBV7-2|TRBJ2-1|13
ASSPPDMSGNEQF
>TRBV28|TRBJ2-2|13
ASSLGRMVTGELF
>TRBV14|TRBJ2-2|12
ASSPTWSNGELF
>TRBV5-4|TRBJ2-3|13
ASSSGLAGTDTQY
>TRBV10-3|TRBJ2-1|10
AIGQVFDEQF